This T cell receptor (beta chain) emerged from a study of blood T cell repertoires in COVID-19. Per the original data handling: Reference gene primer amplification gave estimated nucleated cell counts. Method: immunoSEQ multiplex PCR; TCRdb's copy keeps in-frame clones and lacks some. V and J calls and clone size are those listed in that table; D and trimming were worked out from the DNA. Of under 200,000 clones listed, just over 85% were seen once; the top ten hold roughly 7%. Trimming stripped 1 base from V and 6 bases from J, with 13 bases between. Germline-derived CDR1 and CDR2 are MNHEY and SVGEGT. CDR3 size: 16 residues.

The clonotype comes from a man over 45 with active or convalescent COVID-19. The chain combines TRBV6-2 or TRBV6-3 with TRBJ1-6; weak D call: TRBD1 (6 bases). Input material: peripheral blood. CDR3 amino acids: CASSYWSGASNSPLHF. As DNA, the CDR3 is TGTGCCAGCAGTTACTGGTCAGGGGCGTCTAATTCACCCCTCCACTTT.